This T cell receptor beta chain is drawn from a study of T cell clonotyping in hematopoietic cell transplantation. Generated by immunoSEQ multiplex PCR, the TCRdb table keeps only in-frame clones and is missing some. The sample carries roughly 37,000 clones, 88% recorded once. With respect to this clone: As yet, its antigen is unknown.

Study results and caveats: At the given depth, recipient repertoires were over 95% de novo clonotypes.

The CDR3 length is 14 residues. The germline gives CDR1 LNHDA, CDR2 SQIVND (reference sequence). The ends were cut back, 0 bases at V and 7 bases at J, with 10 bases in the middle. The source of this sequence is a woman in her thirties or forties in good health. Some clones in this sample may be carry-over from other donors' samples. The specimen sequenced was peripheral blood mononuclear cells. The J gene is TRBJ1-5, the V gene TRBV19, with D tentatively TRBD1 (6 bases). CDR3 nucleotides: TGTGCCAGTAGTATAGAGACAGGATGGCAGCCCCAGCATTTT. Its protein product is CASSIETGWQPQHF.